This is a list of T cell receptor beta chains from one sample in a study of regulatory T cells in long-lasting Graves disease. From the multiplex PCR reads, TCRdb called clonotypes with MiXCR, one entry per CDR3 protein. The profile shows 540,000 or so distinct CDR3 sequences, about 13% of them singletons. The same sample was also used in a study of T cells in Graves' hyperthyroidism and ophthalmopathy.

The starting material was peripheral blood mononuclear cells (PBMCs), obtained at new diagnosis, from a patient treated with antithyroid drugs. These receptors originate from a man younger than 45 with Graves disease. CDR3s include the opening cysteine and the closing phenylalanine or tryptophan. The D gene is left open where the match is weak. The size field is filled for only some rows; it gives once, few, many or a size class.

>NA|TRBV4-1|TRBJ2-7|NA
TGCGCCAGCAGCCAAGATTGGGATCTTTACGAGCAGTACTTC
CASSQDWDLYEQYF
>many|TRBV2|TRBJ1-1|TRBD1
TGTGCCAGCAATTCGAGACAGGGGAACACTGAAGCTTTCTTT
CASNSRQGNTEAFF
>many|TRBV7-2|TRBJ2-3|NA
TGTGCCAGCAGCTTACTGGGCGGTTATGGGACAGATACGCAGTATTTT
CASSLLGGYGTDTQYF
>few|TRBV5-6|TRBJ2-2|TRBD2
TGTGCCAGCAGCCGTCTAGCGGGAGTCACCGGGGAGCTGTTTTTT
CASSRLAGVTGELFF
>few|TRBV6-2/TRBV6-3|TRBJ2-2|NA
TGTGCCAGCACCACGACTATATCCGGGGAGCTGTTTTTT
CASTTTISGELFF
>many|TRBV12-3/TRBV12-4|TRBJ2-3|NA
TGTGCCAGCACAGGGTCCCTCGCAGATACGCAGTATTTT
CASTGSLADTQYF
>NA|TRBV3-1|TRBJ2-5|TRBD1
TGTGCCAGCAGCCTCTCATACGGACAGGGGGCCCAAGAGACCCAGTACTTC
CASSLSYGQGAQETQYF
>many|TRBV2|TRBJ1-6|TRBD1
TGTGCCAGCACCCCTGATCCCTCCTTGACAGGGAGGGATTCACCCCTCCACTTT
CASTPDPSLTGRDSPLHF
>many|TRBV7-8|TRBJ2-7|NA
TGTGCCAGCAGCTTAGCGTACGACGAGCAGTACTTC
CASSLAYDEQYF
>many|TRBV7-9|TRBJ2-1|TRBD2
TGTGCCAGCAGCTTCGGACTAGCGGAGCAGTTCTTC
CASSFGLAEQFF
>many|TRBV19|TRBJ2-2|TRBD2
TGTGCCAGTAGTCAACGTAGCGGGAGTGGGCCCGGGGAGCTGTTTTTT
CASSQRSGSGPGELFF
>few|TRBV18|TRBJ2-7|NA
TGTGCCAGCTCACCGGAACCCCCAGGGGCGCTAAACGAGCAGTACTTC
CASSPEPPGALNEQYF
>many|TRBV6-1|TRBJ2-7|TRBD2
TGTGCCAGCGCAGGGGGACTAGCGGGAGGCTACGAGCAGTACTTC
CASAGGLAGGYEQYF
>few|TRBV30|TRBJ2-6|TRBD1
TGTGCTGCGGGACAGGCTGGGGCCAACGTCTTGACTTTC
CAAGQAGANVLTF
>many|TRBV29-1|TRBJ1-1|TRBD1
TGCAGCGCTCTCAGGGACAGTGAAGCTTTCTTT
CSALRDSEAFF
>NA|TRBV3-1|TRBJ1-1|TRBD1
TGTGCCAGCAGCCTGGGACAGGGTGGGGCGAACACTGAAGCTTTCTTT
CASSLGQGGANTEAFF
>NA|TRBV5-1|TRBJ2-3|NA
TGCGCCAGCAGGGTTGGGCGGAGCACAGATACGCAGTATTTT
CASRVGRSTDTQYF
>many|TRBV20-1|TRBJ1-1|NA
TGCAGTGCTAGAGACGTCGACGGGACACGGAACACTGAAGCTTTCTTT
CSARDVDGTRNTEAFF
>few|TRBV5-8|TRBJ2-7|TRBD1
TGTGCCAGCAGCTCAAAGACAGGGGGGGACTACGAGCAGTACTTC
CASSSKTGGDYEQYF
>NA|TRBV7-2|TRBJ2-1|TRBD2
TGTGCCAGCAGCTTAGCGGGGACGGGGGGACTAGCGGGAGGGCCGAGTAGCTCCTACAATGAGCAGTTCTTC
CASSLAGTGGLAGGPSSSYNEQFF
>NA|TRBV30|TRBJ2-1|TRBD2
TGTGCCTGGAGTGTAGGCGGGAGTACTAGCTACAATGAGCAGTTCTTC
CAWSVGGSTSYNEQFF
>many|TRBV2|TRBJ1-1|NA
TGTGCCAGCAGGGGGGGGCGAGACACTGAAGCTTTCTTT
CASRGGRDTEAFF
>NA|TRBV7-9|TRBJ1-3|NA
NA
CASSELGGVGSGNTICF
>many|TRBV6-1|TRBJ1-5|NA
TGTGCCAGCAGTAAAGGACGGAGCAATCAGCCCCAGCATTTT
CASSKGRSNQPQHF
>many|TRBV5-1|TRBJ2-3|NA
TGCGCCAGCAGCTTGGACAGGGCCACAGATACGCAGTATTTT
CASSLDRATDTQYF
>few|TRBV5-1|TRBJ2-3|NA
TGCGCCAGCAGCACCGGACAGCGCACAGATACGCAGTATTTT
CASSTGQRTDTQYF
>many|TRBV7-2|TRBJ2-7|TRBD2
TGTGCCAGCAGCTGGCACCTAGCGGGAGAGCGTTACGAGCAGTACTTC
CASSWHLAGERYEQYF
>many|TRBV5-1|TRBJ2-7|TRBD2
TGCGCCAGCAGCGTGGGACTAGCGGGAGACGAGCAGTACTTC
CASSVGLAGDEQYF
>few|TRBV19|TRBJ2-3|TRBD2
TGTGCCAGTAGTCGACTAGCGGAGGGGACAGATACGCAGTATTTT
CASSRLAEGTDTQYF
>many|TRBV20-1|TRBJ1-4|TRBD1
TGCAGTGCGCCCGGACAGGGGAATGATGAAAAACTGTTTTTT
CSAPGQGNDEKLFF
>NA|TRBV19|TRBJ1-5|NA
TGTGCCAGTAGTGACGGGAAACTACCCGGCTATAGCAATCAGCCCCAGCATTTT
CASSDGKLPGYSNQPQHF
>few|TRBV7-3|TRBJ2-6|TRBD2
TGTGCCAGCAGCTTAAGGGTTGGACTAGCGGGAGATCACTCTGGGGCCAACGTCCTGACTTTC
CASSLRVGLAGDHSGANVLTF
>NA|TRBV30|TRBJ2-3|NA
TGTGCCTGGAGTTCGGGGTCCACAGATACGCAGTATTTT
CAWSSGSTDTQYF
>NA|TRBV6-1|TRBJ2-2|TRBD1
TGTGCCAGCAGGCGAACCGGGACAGGGAACACCGGGGAGCTGTTTTTT
CASRRTGTGNTGELFF
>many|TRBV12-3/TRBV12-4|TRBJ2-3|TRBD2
TGTGCCAGCAGGCCCCCCCTGAGACTAGCCCCAGATACGCAGTATTTT
CASRPPLRLAPDTQYF
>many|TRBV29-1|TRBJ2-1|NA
TGCAGCGTCCAAGGGGGGACCATAGGGGATGAGCAGTTCTTC
CSVQGGTIGDEQFF
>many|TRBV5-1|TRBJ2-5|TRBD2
TGCGCCAGCGCCCTGGGGGTAGCGGGGGCTAAAGAGACCCAGTACTTC
CASALGVAGAKETQYF
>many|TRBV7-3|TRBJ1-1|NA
TGTGCCAGCAGCCCCAGGACTGGGGGACTTATGGCCTCTGACACTGAAGCTTTCTTT
CASSPRTGGLMASDTEAFF
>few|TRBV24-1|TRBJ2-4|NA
TGTGCCACCAGTGAAGAGGTGGGGGCCAAAAACATTCAGTACTTC
CATSEEVGAKNIQYF
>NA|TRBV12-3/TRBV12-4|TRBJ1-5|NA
TGTGCCAGCAGTCAGACTTTTTTCAATCAGCCCCAGCATTTT
CASSQTFFNQPQHF
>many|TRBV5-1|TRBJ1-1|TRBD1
TGTGCCAGCAGCGCGTTAGGGACAGGGTCATGGGCTTTCTTT
CASSALGTGSWAFF
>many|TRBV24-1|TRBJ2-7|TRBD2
TGTGCCACCAGTGATTCACTAGCGGGAGGCTACGAGCAGTACTTC
CATSDSLAGGYEQYF
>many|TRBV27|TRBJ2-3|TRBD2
TGTGCCAGCAGTTTACGGACCTCTGGTGGCGGGAGAACAGATACGCAGTATTTT
CASSLRTSGGGRTDTQYF
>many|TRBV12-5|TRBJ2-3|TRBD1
TGTGCTAGTGGTTTGGTGCGACAGGGTAGAACAGATACGCAGTATTTT
CASGLVRQGRTDTQYF
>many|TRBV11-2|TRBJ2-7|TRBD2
TGTGCCAGCAGCTTAGGCCGGGGGGGATACGAGCAGTACTTC
CASSLGRGGYEQYF
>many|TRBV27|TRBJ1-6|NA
TGTGCCAGCAGTTTATCCTACCAATCCTTATATAATTCACCCCTCCACTTT
CASSLSYQSLYNSPLHF
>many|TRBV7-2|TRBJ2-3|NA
TGTGCCATCAGACAGGGCACAGATACGCAGTATTTT
CAIRQGTDTQYF
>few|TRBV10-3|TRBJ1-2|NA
TGTGCCATCAGTGAAGGGACTCCAACAGAGGGCTACACCTTC
CAISEGTPTEGYTF
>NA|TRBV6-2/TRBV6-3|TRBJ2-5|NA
TGTGCCAGCAGCGAGGGGAGCTTCCCTGGTATCGAGACCCAGTACTTC
CASSEGSFPGIETQYF
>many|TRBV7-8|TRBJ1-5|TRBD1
TGTGCCAGCAGCTCGGACAGGGGCAATCAGCCCCAGCATTTT
CASSSDRGNQPQHF
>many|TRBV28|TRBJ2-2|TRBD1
TGTGCCAGCAGTTTCCCCGGGACAGGGAGGTCCGGGGAGCTGTTTTTT
CASSFPGTGRSGELFF
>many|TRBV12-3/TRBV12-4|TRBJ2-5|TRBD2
TGTGCCAGCAGCCAAAATCCGGGACTAGCGTTCCAAGAGACCCAGTACTTC
CASSQNPGLAFQETQYF
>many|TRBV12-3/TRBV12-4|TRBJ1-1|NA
TGTGCCAGCAGTGTGGAGACGGTAAACACTGAAGCTTTCTTT
CASSVETVNTEAFF
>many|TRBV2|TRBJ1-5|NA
NA
CASTFRARENQPQHF
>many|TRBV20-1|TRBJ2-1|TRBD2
TGCAGTGCTAAGGACGGGAGGGGTTACAATGAGCAGTTCTTC
CSAKDGRGYNEQFF
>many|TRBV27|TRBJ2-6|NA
TGTGCCAGCAGTTCGATCTCTGGGGCCAACGTCCTGACTTTC
CASSSISGANVLTF
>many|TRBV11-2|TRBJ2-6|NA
TGTGCCAGCAGCCCGTTTAAGCGTTCCGGGGCCAACGTCCTGACTTTC
CASSPFKRSGANVLTF